A selection of T cell receptor beta chains follows, all from one sample in a study of T cells in Graves' hyperthyroidism and ophthalmopathy. Each CDR3 protein gets one entry after TCRdb re-called the multiplex PCR reads with MiXCR. The data show roughly 500,000 distinct CDR3 sequences, with about 16% seen just once and about 29% held by the top ten. The specimen was blood. The receptors were sampled from a woman in her twenties or thirties with Graves' ophthalmopathy. Each CDR3 is given with its conserved first and last residue. D genes are given only for firm matches. The size of a clone is reported for some rows only, either as once, few or many, or as a class for expanded clones.

TRBD2	16	TRBV19	TRBJ2-2	-	CASELGEGSNTGELFF	TGTGCCTCGGAGCTGGGGGAGGGATCGAACACCGGGGAGCTGTTTTTT
TRBD2	14	TRBV10-3	TRBJ2-5	many	CASCRAGAGETQYF	TGTGCCAGCTGCCGAGCGGGAGCCGGCGAGACCCAGTACTTC
TRBD1	16	TRBV20-1	TRBJ1-1	many	CSATTGTGGVGTEAFF	TGCAGTGCCACCACCGGGACAGGGGGTGTTGGCACTGAAGCTTTCTTT
-	15	TRBV11-3	TRBJ2-1	many	CASSAGQSSYNEQFF	TGTGCCAGCAGCGCGGGACAAAGCTCCTACAATGAGCAGTTCTTC
-	16	TRBV3-1	TRBJ2-3	many	CASSHETGVGTDTQYF	TGTGCCAGCAGCCACGAAACAGGAGTAGGCACAGATACGCAGTATTTT
-	15	TRBV12-3/TRBV12-4	TRBJ2-1	-	CASSTDSFSNNEQFF	TGTGCCAGCAGTACCGACAGCTTCTCCAACAATGAGCAGTTCTTC
-	15	TRBV7-9	TRBJ2-5	many	CASSLFPGPKETQYF	TGTGCCAGCAGCTTATTCCCAGGACCAAAAGAGACCCAGTACTTC
-	14	TRBV5-5	TRBJ2-3	many	CASSLVPLGDTQYF	TGTGCCAGCAGCTTGGTTCCCCTCGGGGATACGCAGTATTTT
-	11	TRBV29-1	TRBJ1-2	few	CSDLTDLGYTF	TGCAGCGACCTGACAGATTTAGGCTACACCTTC
-	16	TRBV4-2	TRBJ1-5	many	CASSQDREAGQGPQHF	TGTGCCAGCAGCCAAGATAGGGAGGCAGGCCAAGGGCCCCAGCATTTT
TRBD1	14	TRBV20-1	TRBJ2-7	many	CSARDLQGAYEQYF	TGCAGTGCTAGAGACCTACAGGGGGCCTACGAGCAGTACTTC
TRBD1	16	TRBV6-2/TRBV6-3	TRBJ1-1	-	CASSYLLTGVNTEAFF	TGTGCCAGCAGTTATCTTTTGACAGGGGTAAACACTGAAGCTTTCTTT
-	14	TRBV27	TRBJ2-7	few	CASSPSWSSYEQYF	TGTGCCAGCAGTCCCTCCTGGAGCTCCTACGAGCAGTACTTC
-	13	TRBV28	TRBJ2-3	many	CASSFQGGDTQYF	TGTGCCAGCAGTTTCCAAGGGGGTGATACGCAGTATTTT
-	13	TRBV20-1	TRBJ2-7	few	CSASREVGYEQYF	TGCAGTGCTAGCAGGGAGGTCGGATACGAGCAGTACTTC
-	17	TRBV27	TRBJ2-3	-	CASSFTGRRFSTDTQYF	TGTGCCAGCAGTTTTACAGGGCGGCGGTTTAGCACAGATACGCAGTATTTT
-	13	TRBV11-3	TRBJ1-1	-	CASSLEGDSEAFF	TGTGCCAGCAGCTTAGAGGGGGATTCTGAAGCTTTCTTT
TRBD2	15	TRBV6-1	TRBJ2-2	-	CASSYPGLAGGELFF	TGTGCCAGCAGTTATCCTGGACTAGCCGGCGGGGAGCTGTTTTTT
TRBD1	16	TRBV28	TRBJ2-2	-	CASSFRGQGLSGELFF	TGTGCCAGCAGCTTTCGGGGACAGGGTTTGAGCGGGGAGCTGTTTTTT
-	15	TRBV28	TRBJ1-6	many	CASWEGGQGNSPLHF	TGTGCCAGCTGGGAGGGGGGCCAGGGAAATTCACCCCTCCACTTT
TRBD1	14	TRBV2	TRBJ1-5	many	CASREDRGDQPQHF	TGTGCCAGCAGGGAGGACAGGGGGGATCAGCCCCAGCATTTT
-	12	TRBV5-6	TRBJ2-7	many	CASSADIDEQYF	TGTGCCAGCAGCGCGGACATAGACGAGCAGTACTTC
-	13	TRBV12-5	TRBJ2-3	-	CASGKVGTDTQYF	TGTGCTAGTGGAAAAGTCGGCACAGATACGCAGTATTTT
-	17	TRBV20-1	TRBJ2-2	-	CSASWVRQGFSTGELFF	TGCAGTGCTAGTTGGGTCCGGCAGGGTTTTTCTACCGGGGAGCTGTTTTTT
TRBD2	16	TRBV10-1	TRBJ2-3	-	CASSDTGLAGADTQYF	TGCGCCAGCAGTGATACCGGACTAGCGGGAGCAGATACGCAGTATTTT
TRBD1	17	TRBV6-6	TRBJ1-4	many	CASSYANQGVLNEKLFF	TGTGCCAGCAGTTACGCTAACCAGGGGGTGCTTAATGAAAAACTGTTTTTT
-	14	TRBV28	TRBJ2-5	many	CASSLTLGSVTQYF	TGTGCCAGCAGTTTAACACTCGGGAGTGTGACCCAGTACTTC
TRBD2	15	TRBV29-1	TRBJ2-1	-	CSVEPGKRGDNEQFF	TGCAGCGTCGAGCCCGGTAAGCGGGGGGACAATGAGCAGTTCTTC
TRBD1	14	TRBV28	TRBJ2-5	many	CASRGQGSSKTQYF	TGTGCCAGCAGGGGACAGGGGAGTTCGAAGACCCAGTACTTC
-	15	TRBV18	TRBJ2-7	many	CASSPPRSGAYEQYF	TGTGCCAGCTCACCACCGCGGTCTGGGGCCTACGAGCAGTACTTC
-	14	TRBV18	TRBJ1-3	many	CASAYQGSGNTIYF	TGTGCCAGCGCATACCAGGGCTCTGGAAACACCATATATTTT
-	15	TRBV5-1	TRBJ2-7	few	CASSLAGTRSYEQYF	TGCGCCAGCAGCTTGGCCGGGACCCGATCCTACGAGCAGTACTTC
TRBD2	15	TRBV15	TRBJ2-7	few	CATSRGGTSAYEQYF	TGTGCCACCAGCAGAGGTGGGACTAGTGCCTACGAGCAGTACTTC
-	14	TRBV6-2/TRBV6-3	TRBJ2-3	-	CASSYSPAADTQYF	TGTGCCAGCAGTTACTCGCCCGCTGCAGATACGCAGTATTTT
TRBD1	15	TRBV2	TRBJ2-3	many	CARGQGAPGTDTQYF	TGTGCCAGAGGACAGGGGGCGCCGGGCACAGATACGCAGTATTTT
-	15	TRBV5-4	TRBJ2-2	-	CASSFGGPNTGELFF	TGTGCCAGCAGCTTTGGGGGCCCCAACACCGGGGAGCTGTTTTTT
-	16	TRBV20-1	TRBJ2-7	few	CSASYRDLKTTYEQYF	TGCAGTGCTAGCTACAGGGACCTGAAAACAACCTACGAGCAGTACTTC
-	13	TRBV7-9	TRBJ2-7	few	CASSLGHPYEQYF	TGTGCCAGCAGCTTGGGCCACCCCTACGAGCAGTACTTC
-	13	TRBV14	TRBJ1-1	-	CASSQPGSTEAFF	TGTGCCAGCAGCCAACCGGGCTCTACTGAAGCTTTCTTT
TRBD2	15	TRBV20-1	TRBJ2-7	-	CSASFSAGLTYEQYF	TGCAGTGCTAGTTTCTCGGCGGGACTAACCTACGAGCAGTACTTC
-	13	TRBV7-2	TRBJ2-5	few	CASSSSSQGTQYF	TGTGCCAGCAGCTCCTCGAGCCAGGGGACCCAGTACTTC